Listed here is a single T cell receptor (beta chain). The data were obtained in a study of blood T cell repertoires in COVID-19. Study background: PBMCs, B-cell-depleted T cells, or T cells provided the cDNA or gDNA that made up the material.

How the authors handled the data: Reference gene primers were amplified, and this amplification served to estimate nucleated cell counts. The protocol was immunoSEQ multiplex PCR, while the TCRdb copy is restricted to in-frame clones and leaves out a portion. V, J and clone size are taken as reported in that table, and D and trimming were inferred from the DNA itself. The sample shows 300,000 to 400,000 clones, around 90% of them seen only once. The J segment lost 2 bases and the V segment lost 0 bases, leaving 0 bases of the junction unmatched. Germline V gene sequence: CDR1 SGHRS, CDR2 YFSETQ. This CDR3 region has 15 residues. Participant-reported clinical history was the basis for cohort assignment.

The V and J genes are TRBV5-1 and TRBJ2-3; 10 bases line up with TRBD1. This sequence originates from a man in his fifties or sixties who had recovered from COVID-19. The sequenced sample was PBMCs or T cells enriched from blood (not recorded which). The CDR3 sequence: CASSLGQGATDTQYF. As DNA, the CDR3 is TGCGCCAGCAGCTTGGGACAGGGGGCCACAGATACGCAGTATTTT. The variable domain in full, with the rest retrieved from reference TRBV5-1 and TRBJ2-3, is KAGVTQTPRYLIKTRGQQVTLSCSPISGHRSVSWYQQTPGQGLQFLFEYFSETQRNKGNFPGRFSGRQFSNSRSEMNVSTLELGDSALYLCASSLGQGATDTQYFGPGTRLTVL.